This T cell receptor beta chain comes out of a study of shared clonotypes between healthy human individuals. CD4+ cells yielded CD45RA+ naive and CD45RA-negative memory subsets. The repertoire was sequenced with immunoSEQ multiplex PCR; TCRdb's copy has only in-frame clones and lacks some. The table shows more than 900,000 clones, with more than 75% occurring only once. CDR3 length: 17 amino acids. Germline values: CDR1 MNHEY, CDR2 SMNVEV (reference sequence). V lost 4 bases to trimming and J lost 0 bases, with 16 bases between them. The chain uses TRBV27 and TRBJ2-1; D remains ambiguous. The receptor comes from a man aged 18 to 29 in good health. Some clones in this sample may be carry-over from other donors' samples. Sequenced input: memory CD4+ T cells from PBMCs. The subset: CD45RA-negative fraction. The CDR3 DNA reads as TGTGCCAGCAGTTCACCAGGACGAGCACACTCCTACAATGAGCAGTTCTTC. It specifies CASSSPGRAHSYNEQFF.